Listed below are T cell receptor beta chains from one sample, sequenced in a study of control samples from healthy donors and cancer patients. Generated by immunoSEQ multiplex PCR, the TCRdb table keeps only in-frame clones and is missing some. The repertoire holds roughly 370,000 clones, with about 93% as singletons. Sequenced: PBMCs. The receptors come from a man in his forties or fifties with head and neck cancer. CDR3s include the opening cysteine and the closing phenylalanine or tryptophan. A D gene is named only where the DNA matches it firmly. Clone size is stated in some rows and not others, as once, few, many or a class when expanded.

j_call: TRBJ1-5; v_call: TRBV3-1/TRBV3-2; d_call: NA; clone_size: NA; cdr3_nt: TGTGCCAGCAGCCAAGGCCAGAATCAGCCCCAGCATTTT; cdr3_aa: CASSQGQNQPQHF
j_call: TRBJ2-5; v_call: TRBV30; d_call: TRBD1; clone_size: NA; cdr3_nt: TGTGCCACCAACAGGGGGAGAGAGACCCAGTACTTC; cdr3_aa: CATNRGRETQYF
j_call: TRBJ2-5; v_call: TRBV19; d_call: NA; clone_size: NA; cdr3_nt: TGTGCCAGTAGTTTACTACTGACCAGCGTGGAGACCCAGTACTTC; cdr3_aa: CASSLLLTSVETQYF
j_call: TRBJ1-6; v_call: TRBV27; d_call: TRBD1; clone_size: NA; cdr3_nt: TGTGCCAGCAGTGACCGCGGACAGGGGTACAGCTCCTATAATTCACCCCTCCACTTT; cdr3_aa: CASSDRGQGYSSYNSPLHF
j_call: TRBJ1-2; v_call: TRBV6-6; d_call: NA; clone_size: NA; cdr3_nt: TGTGCCAGCAGTTACTCGACGGTTGGGGGCGACTATGGCTACACCTTC; cdr3_aa: CASSYSTVGGDYGYTF
j_call: TRBJ1-5; v_call: TRBV6-5; d_call: NA; clone_size: NA; cdr3_nt: TGTGCCAGCAGTCAATGGCAGGACAATCAGCCCCAGCATTTT; cdr3_aa: CASSQWQDNQPQHF
j_call: TRBJ2-1; v_call: TRBV15; d_call: TRBD1; clone_size: NA; cdr3_nt: TGTGCCACCAGCGACCGGGACAGGCGCCGTTCAGGTTCGTTCTTC; cdr3_aa: CATSDRDRRRSGSFF
j_call: TRBJ2-1; v_call: TRBV7-9; d_call: TRBD1; clone_size: NA; cdr3_nt: TGTGCCAGCAGCCTCCCTCGGGACAGGTCGCACGATGAGCAGTTCTTC; cdr3_aa: CASSLPRDRSHDEQFF
j_call: TRBJ2-2; v_call: TRBV18; d_call: TRBD1; clone_size: NA; cdr3_nt: TGTGCCAGCTCATCTCGACAGGGGAACACCGGGGAGCTGTTTTTT; cdr3_aa: CASSSRQGNTGELFF
j_call: TRBJ2-4; v_call: TRBV15; d_call: TRBD1; clone_size: once; cdr3_nt: TGTGCCACCAGCAGAGACAAAAGACAGGGTGCAGCCAAAAACATTCAGTACTTC; cdr3_aa: CATSRDKRQGAAKNIQYF
j_call: TRBJ2-7; v_call: TRBV6-5; d_call: NA; clone_size: NA; cdr3_nt: TGTGCCAGCAGTTACTCGACAGGAGCCTACGAGCAGTACTTC; cdr3_aa: CASSYSTGAYEQYF
j_call: TRBJ2-3; v_call: TRBV29-1; d_call: TRBD2; clone_size: once; cdr3_nt: TGCAGCGTTGAACGGGCTAGCGGGGACCCAGATACGCAGTATTTT; cdr3_aa: CSVERASGDPDTQYF
j_call: TRBJ2-3; v_call: TRBV7-9; d_call: NA; clone_size: NA; cdr3_nt: TGTGCCAGCAGCAAAACCCAAAGCACAGATACGCAGTATTTT; cdr3_aa: CASSKTQSTDTQYF
j_call: TRBJ2-7; v_call: TRBV6-2/TRBV6-3; d_call: TRBD1; clone_size: NA; cdr3_nt: TGTGCCAGCAGTTATTCCCGGGACAGGCGCTCCTACGAGCAGTACTTC; cdr3_aa: CASSYSRDRRSYEQYF